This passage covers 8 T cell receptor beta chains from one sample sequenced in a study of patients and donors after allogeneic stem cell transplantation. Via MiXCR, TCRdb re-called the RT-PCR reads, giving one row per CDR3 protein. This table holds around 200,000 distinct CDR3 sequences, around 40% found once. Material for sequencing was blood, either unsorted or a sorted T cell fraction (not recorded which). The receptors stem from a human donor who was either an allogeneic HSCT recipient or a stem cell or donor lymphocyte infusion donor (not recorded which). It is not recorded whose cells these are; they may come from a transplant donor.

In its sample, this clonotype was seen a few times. In DNA, the CDR3 is TGCGCCAGCAGCTTTCGAGCGGTTCAAGAGACCCAGTACTTC. Translating it yields CASSFRAVQETQYF. The chain links TRBV5-1 to TRBJ2-5; possibly TRBD2 for D (5 bases). There are 14 residues in the CDR3. Germline V gene data show CDR1 as SGHRS and CDR2 as YFSETQ. Trimming stripped 2 bases from V and 2 bases from J, with 10 bases between.

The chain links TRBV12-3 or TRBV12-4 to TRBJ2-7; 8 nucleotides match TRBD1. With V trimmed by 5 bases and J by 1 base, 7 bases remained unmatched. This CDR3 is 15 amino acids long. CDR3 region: CASSVSGTGSYEQYF. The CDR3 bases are TGTGCCAGCAGTGTTTCCGGGACAGGTTCCTACGAGCAGTACTTC.

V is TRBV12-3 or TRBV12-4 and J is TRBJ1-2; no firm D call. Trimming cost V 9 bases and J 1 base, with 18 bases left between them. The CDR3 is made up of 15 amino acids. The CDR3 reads CASTPFPAVNYGYTF. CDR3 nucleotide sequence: TGTGCCAGTACCCCGTTTCCCGCGGTTAACTATGGCTACACCTTC.

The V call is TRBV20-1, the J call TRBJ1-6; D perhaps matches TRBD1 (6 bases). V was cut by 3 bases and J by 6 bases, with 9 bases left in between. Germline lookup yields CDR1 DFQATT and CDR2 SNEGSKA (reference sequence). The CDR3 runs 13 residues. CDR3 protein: CSARDRTNSPLHF. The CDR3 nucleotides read TGCAGTGCTAGGGACAGAACTAATTCACCCCTCCACTTT.

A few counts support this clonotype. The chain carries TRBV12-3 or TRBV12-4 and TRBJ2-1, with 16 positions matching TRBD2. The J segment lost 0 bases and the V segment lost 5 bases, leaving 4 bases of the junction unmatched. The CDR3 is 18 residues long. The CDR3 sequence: CASSPGLAGGSSYNEQFF. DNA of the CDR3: TGTGCCAGCAGTCCGGGACTAGCGGGGGGGAGCTCCTACAATGAGCAGTTCTTC.

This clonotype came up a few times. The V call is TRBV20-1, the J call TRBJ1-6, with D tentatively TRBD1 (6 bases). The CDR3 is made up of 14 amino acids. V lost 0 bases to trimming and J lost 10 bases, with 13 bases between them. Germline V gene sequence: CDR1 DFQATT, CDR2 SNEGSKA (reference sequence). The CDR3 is CSAREPGAGSPLHF. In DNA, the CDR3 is TGCAGTGCTAGAGAGCCGGGGGCTGGATCACCCCTCCACTTT.

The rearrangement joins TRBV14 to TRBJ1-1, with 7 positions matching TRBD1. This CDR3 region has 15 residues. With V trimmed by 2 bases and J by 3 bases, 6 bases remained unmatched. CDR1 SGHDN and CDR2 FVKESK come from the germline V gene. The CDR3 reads CASSQLTGTYTEAFF. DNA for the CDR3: TGTGCCAGCAGCCAATTGACAGGGACGTACACTGAAGCTTTCTTT.

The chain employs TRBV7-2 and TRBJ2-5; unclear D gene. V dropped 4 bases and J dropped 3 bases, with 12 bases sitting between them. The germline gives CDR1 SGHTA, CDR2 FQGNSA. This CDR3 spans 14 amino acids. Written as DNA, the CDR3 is TGTGCCAGCAGCTGGGATGGGAACGAAGAGACCCAGTACTTC. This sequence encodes CASSWDGNEETQYF.